One and the same sample provided the 16 T cell receptor beta chains below, sequenced in a study of Ad26.COV2.S vaccination and SARS-CoV-2 variants. The treatment was: about 20 received Ad26.COV2.S at low or high dose, single or two shots; roughly five received placebo; per-sample allocation not given. Sampling occurred on day 63 after the first vaccine or placebo injection. Only in-frame clones appear in the TCRdb table, and some are missing; sequencing was by immunoSEQ multiplex PCR. The sample carries approximately 410,000 clones, roughly 90% recorded once. Sequenced material: peripheral blood, taken in a trial of Ad26.COV2.S vaccine versus placebo. The receptors here all came from a person aged 18-60 years who received the Ad26.COV2.S COVID-19 vaccine or a placebo.

The J gene is TRBJ1-1, the V gene TRBV7-2; 9 positions match TRBD1. CDR3 size: 14 residues. The germline V gene has CDR1 SGHTA and CDR2 FQGNSA. The V gene end was trimmed by 5 bases and the J gene end by 3 bases; junction bases not matched to a gene: 4. The CDR3 region is CASSGYRGHTEAFF. The CDR3 DNA is TGTGCCAGCAGCGGGTACAGGGGGCACACTGAAGCTTTCTTT.

This clone appeared a single time. The gene calls are TRBV9 and TRBJ2-4; TRBD1 aligns across 7 bases. CDR1 SGDLS and CDR2 YYNGEE come from the germline V gene. The CDR3 has 14 residues. The ends lost 3 bases at V and 6 bases at J; junction bases unmatched: 6. CDR3 in amino acids: CASSGTGGGNIQYF. CDR3 nucleotides: TGTGCCAGCAGCGGGACAGGAGGTGGAAACATTCAGTACTTC.

The gene calls are TRBV30 and TRBJ2-1, with 15 bases identical to TRBD2. Germline V gene sequence: CDR1 GTSNPN, CDR2 SVGIG (reference sequence). This CDR3 region has 20 residues. After removal of 0 bases from V and 3 bases from J, the junction contained 12 bases not matched to a gene. The CDR3 DNA reads TGTGCCTGGAGTGTAAGCGGACTAGCGGGGGGGCCTAACATCTACAATGAGCAGTTCTTC. Translation: CAWSVSGLAGGPNIYNEQFF.

CDR3 amino acids: CASSAGQGGMNTEAFF. CDR3 nucleotide sequence: TGCGCCAGCAGCGCAGGACAGGGAGGTATGAACACTGAAGCTTTCTTT. The J gene is TRBJ1-1, the V gene TRBV4-3, with 8 nucleotides matching TRBD1. Germline V gene sequence: CDR1 LGHNA, CDR2 YSLEER. The CDR3 sequence is 16 residues long. J gave up 0 bases and V 5 bases, and 8 bases lay outside the gene matches.

The chain joins TRBV6-5 to TRBJ2-1; 7 positions agree with TRBD1. The CDR3 loop spans 12 amino acids. V lost 9 bases and J lost 8; bases outside the gene matches: 7. CDR1 MNHEY and CDR2 SVGAGI come from the germline V gene. CDR3 sequence: CARLQGRHEQFF. The CDR3 bases are TGTGCCAGATTACAGGGGCGACATGAGCAGTTCTTC.

This clone was recorded only once. This chain uses TRBV7-6 with TRBJ1-2; D may be TRBD1 (6 bases). CDR1 is SGHVS, CDR2 FNYEAQ, per germline. This CDR3 has 15 amino acids. Trimming stripped 5 bases from V and 6 bases from J, with 19 bases between. This CDR3 is CASSPKLTGRDGYTF. CDR3 DNA: TGTGCCAGCAGCCCAAAGTTGACAGGACGCGATGGCTACACCTTC.

J is TRBJ2-3 and V is TRBV9; a possible D gene is TRBD1 (6 bases). Germline lookup yields CDR1 SGDLS and CDR2 YYNGEE. V dropped 5 bases and J dropped 4 bases, with 14 bases sitting between them. The CDR3 has 14 residues. The CDR3 region has the DNA TGTGCCAGCAGGAGCAGGGGACCCGCAGATACGCAGTATTTT. Amino acid sequence: CASRSRGPADTQYF.

This sequence joins TRBV27 and TRBJ1-2, with 7 bases matching TRBD1. V was pared by 5 bases and J by 4 bases, with 19 bases of the junction left unmatched. The germline gives CDR1 MNHEY, CDR2 SMNVEV (reference sequence). CDR3 length equals 18 residues. The CDR3 spells CASSKHTGQVKRGYGYTF. The CDR3 nucleotides read TGTGCCAGCAGTAAACACACCGGACAGGTTAAAAGGGGCTATGGCTACACCTTC.

The chain carries TRBV4-1 and TRBJ2-1; no reliable D call. The germline gives CDR1 MGHRA, CDR2 YSYEKL. The CDR3 loop spans 14 amino acids. V shed 0 bases and J shed 10 bases, with 13 bases lying between them. The CDR3 sequence: CASSQDRRYGEQFF. The CDR3 bases are TGCGCCAGCAGCCAAGATAGGCGCTACGGCGAGCAGTTCTTC.

The chain recombines TRBV30 with TRBJ2-7; D is perhaps TRBD1 (7 bases). The CDR3 extends over 13 amino acids. V was cut by 4 bases and J by 9 bases, with 19 bases left in between. The germline CDR1 and CDR2 sequences are GTSNPN and SVGIG (reference sequence). CDR3 amino acids: CAWTRDRWYAQYF. The CDR3 DNA reads as TGTGCCTGGACGCGGGACAGATGGTATGCGCAGTACTTC.

The rearrangement uses TRBV10-1 and TRBJ2-2; tentatively, D is TRBD1 (5 bases). The V gene lost 3 bases and the J gene lost 6 bases, with 11 bases spanning the gap. The CDR3 is 14 residues long. Germline assignment: CDR1 WNHNN and CDR2 SYGVQD (reference sequence). The CDR3 spells CASSETGDPGELFF. CDR3 nucleotides: TGCGCCAGCAGTGAAACAGGTGACCCCGGGGAGCTGTTTTTT.

This chain joins TRBV10-3 and TRBJ2-1, with 7 positions matching TRBD2. Germline CDR1 and CDR2: ENHRY and SYGVKD. V dropped 4 bases and J dropped 7; count of bases not matched to a gene: 13. The CDR3 totals 16 residues. The CDR3 here is CAISVLDGGMQNEQFF. The CDR3 nucleotides read TGTGCCATCAGTGTTCTCGACGGGGGGATGCAGAATGAGCAGTTCTTC.

The J gene is TRBJ2-5, the V gene TRBV7-9, with D maybe TRBD1 (6 bases). Germline V gene data show CDR1 as SEHNR and CDR2 as FQNEAQ (reference sequence). Trimming shortened V by 5 bases and J by 2 bases, and 12 bases separated the two germline ends. This CDR3 is 14 amino acids long. Written as DNA, the CDR3 is TGTGCCAGCAGCCCATGGACAGTACAAGAGACCCAGTACTTC. It yields the protein CASSPWTVQETQYF. Variable domain in full (rest from reference TRBV7-9 and TRBJ2-5): DTGVSQNPRHKITKRGQNVTFRCDPISEHNRLYWYRQTLGQGPEFLTYFQNEAQLEKSRLLSDRFSAERPKGSFSTLEIQRTEQGDSAMYLCASSPWTVQETQYFGPGTRLLVL.

The gene calls are TRBV15 and TRBJ1-5; no clear D. This CDR3 spans 12 amino acids. Germline CDR1 LNHNV, CDR2 YYDKDF (reference sequence). The V gene lost 6 bases and the J gene lost 2 bases, with 5 bases spanning the gap. DNA for the CDR3: TGTGCCACCAGGCTGGGCAATCAGCCCCAGCATTTT. It encodes CATRLGNQPQHF. Drawing the rest from reference TRBV15 and TRBJ1-5, the complete variable domain is DAMVIQNPRYQVTQFGKPVTLSCSQTLNHNVMYWYQQKSSQAPKLLFHYYDKDFNNEADTPDNFQSRRPNTSFCFLDIRSPGLGDTAMYLCATRLGNQPQHFGDGTRLSIL.

The rearrangement links TRBV30 to TRBJ1-5; TRBD1 agrees at 7 bases. In germline, CDR1 is GTSNPN, CDR2 SVGIG (reference sequence). V lost 3 bases, J lost 3 bases, and 8 bases stayed unmatched. The CDR3 runs 15 residues. CDR3 amino acids: CAWRMKTGNNQPQHF. As DNA, the CDR3 is TGTGCCTGGAGGATGAAGACAGGGAACAATCAGCCCCAGCATTTT. Together with reference TRBV30 and TRBJ1-5, the CDR3 gives the full variable domain: SQTIHQWPATLVQPVGSPLSLECTVEGTSNPNLYWYRQAAGRGLQLLFYSVGIGQISSEVPQNLSASRPQDRQFILSSKKLLLSDSGFYLCAWRMKTGNNQPQHFGDGTRLSIL.

CDR3: CASSLFTDTQYF. The CDR3 bases are TGTGCCAGCAGTTTATTCACAGATACGCAGTATTTT. The chain carries TRBV27 and TRBJ2-3; unclear D gene. Germline V lookup: CDR1 MNHEY, CDR2 SMNVEV (reference sequence). Trimming cost V 1 base and J 2 bases, with 1 base left between them. The length of the CDR3 is 12 residues.